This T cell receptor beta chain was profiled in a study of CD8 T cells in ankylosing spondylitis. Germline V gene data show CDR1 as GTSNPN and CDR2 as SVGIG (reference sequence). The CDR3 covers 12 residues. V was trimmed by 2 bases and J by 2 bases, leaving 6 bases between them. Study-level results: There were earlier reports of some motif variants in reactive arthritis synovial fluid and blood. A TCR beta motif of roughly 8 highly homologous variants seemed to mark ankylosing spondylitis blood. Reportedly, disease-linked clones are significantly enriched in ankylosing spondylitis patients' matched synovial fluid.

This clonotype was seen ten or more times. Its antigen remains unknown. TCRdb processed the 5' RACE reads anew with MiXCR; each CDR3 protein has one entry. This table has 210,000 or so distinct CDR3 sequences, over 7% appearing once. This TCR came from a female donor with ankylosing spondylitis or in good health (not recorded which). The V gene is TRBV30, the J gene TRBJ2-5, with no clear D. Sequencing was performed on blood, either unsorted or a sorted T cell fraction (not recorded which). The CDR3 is CAWSLGQETQYF. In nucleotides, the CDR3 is TGTGCCTGGAGTTTGGGACAAGAGACCCAGTACTTC.